The 14 T cell receptor beta chains below all came from one sample that was sequenced in a study of blood T cell repertoires in COVID-19. The repertoire was sequenced with immunoSEQ multiplex PCR; TCRdb's copy has only in-frame clones and lacks some. The sample records about 120,000 clones, approximately 90% being singletons. The sample taken for sequencing was peripheral blood. Every receptor here comes from a human donor in a cohort sampled during active COVID-19.

V is TRBV12-5 and J is TRBJ1-3, with D perhaps matching TRBD1 (5 bases). The V gene lost 6 bases and the J gene lost 0 bases, with 15 bases spanning the gap. This CDR3 is 16 amino acids long. CDR1 and CDR2 from the germline V gene are LGHNT and FRNRAP. The CDR3 spells CASGQGDSASGNTIYF. CDR3 DNA: TGTGCTAGTGGACAAGGGGACTCCGCCTCTGGAAACACCATATATTTT.

The chain recombines TRBV3-1 (or the pseudogene TRBV3-2) with TRBJ2-5; 11 bases match TRBD2. This CDR3 is built from 16 residues. V shed 3 bases and J 3 bases; nucleotides not matched to a gene: 6. Germline V lookup: CDR1 LGHDT, CDR2 YNNKEL (reference sequence). In DNA form, the CDR3 reads TGTGCCAGCAGCCAGCCGCTACTAGCGGGAGAAGAGACCCAGTACTTC. Its protein is CASSQPLLAGEETQYF.

This chain links TRBV5-1 with TRBJ2-3, with 8 bases identical to TRBD2. CDR1 and CDR2 from the germline V gene are SGHRS and YFSETQ. CDR3 length: 15 amino acids. V shed 4 bases, J shed 4 bases, and the junction held 8 bases outside the gene matches. CDR3 in DNA: TGCGCCAGCAGCAAAGCGGGAGTTATCCCAGATACGCAGTATTTT. It is translated as CASSKAGVIPDTQYF.

V gene TRBV5-8 combines with J gene TRBJ2-7, with 9 bases lining up with TRBD1. J lost 4 bases, V lost 2 bases, and 7 bases had no gene match. Germline CDR1 reads SGHTS; CDR2 reads YDEGEE. The CDR3 runs 15 residues. Here the CDR3 reads CASSFARTGAYEQYF. In DNA form, the CDR3 reads TGTGCCAGCAGCTTCGCCCGGACAGGGGCTTACGAGCAGTACTTC.

The chain recombines TRBV19 with TRBJ2-2; maybe TRBD1 (6 bases). The CDR3 runs 14 residues. The germline V gene has CDR1 LNHDA and CDR2 SQIVND (reference sequence). V lost 7 bases and J lost 0, with 9 bases in between. CDR3 sequence reads: CASTDRPNTGELFF. Here the CDR3 DNA reads TGTGCCAGTACCGACAGGCCGAACACCGGGGAGCTGTTTTTT.

The chain combines TRBV3-1 (or the pseudogene TRBV3-2) with TRBJ2-5; 7 bases map to TRBD2. Trimming at V came to 4 bases and at J to 5 bases, leaving 7 bases not matched to a gene. Per germline, CDR1 LGHDT and CDR2 YNNKEL (reference sequence). This CDR3 spans 14 amino acids. The CDR3 DNA sequence: TGTGCCAGCAGCCCAGCCGGGGGGTATGAGACCCAGTACTTC. Translating gives CASSPAGGYETQYF.

With regard to this clone: An end of the junction does not agree with germline; a read error may underlie this. The V call is TRBV7-7, the J call TRBJ2-3; D might be TRBD2 (6 bases). Germline V lookup: CDR1 SSHAT, CDR2 FNYEAQ (reference sequence). CDR3 length equals 13 residues. In DNA, the CDR3 is TGTGCTAGCAGCTTGGCGGGGCGGGATACGCAGTATTTT. Residues: CASSLAGRDTQYF.

The chain's CDR3 is CASSFSLAIDEQYF. The DNA for the CDR3 is TGCGCCAGCAGCTTTTCTCTAGCGATCGACGAGCAGTACTTC. The V call is TRBV5-1, the J call TRBJ2-7; D perhaps matches TRBD2 (6 bases). Germline lookup yields CDR1 SGHRS and CDR2 YFSETQ. Trimming cost V 2 bases and J 5 bases, with 14 bases left between them. The CDR3 loop spans 14 amino acids.

The genes are TRBV7-9 and TRBJ1-2, with D tentatively TRBD1 (5 bases). V gave up 3 bases and J gave up 8 bases, with 13 bases separating them. The length of the CDR3 is 13 residues. Germline-derived CDR1 and CDR2 are SEHNR and FQNEAQ (reference sequence). CDR3 residues: CASSFRQGRGYTF. Here the CDR3 DNA reads TGTGCCAGCAGCTTCCGTCAGGGCCGCGGCTACACCTTC. The complete variable domain, with remaining parts taken from reference TRBV7-9 and TRBJ1-2, reads DTGVSQNPRHKITKRGQNVTFRCDPISEHNRLYWYRQTLGQGPEFLTYFQNEAQLEKSRLLSDRFSAERPKGSFSTLEIQRTEQGDSAMYLCASSFRQGRGYTFGSGTRLTVV.

This chain links TRBV19 with TRBJ1-1; possible D gene TRBD1, 5 bases. Between the trimmed V and J ends, which lost 6 bases and 4 bases, there was a span of 24 bases. Germline CDR1 reads LNHDA; CDR2 reads SQIVND (reference sequence). This CDR3 region has 17 residues. This CDR3 reads CASSRTSMVSSITEAFF. The CDR3 DNA reads TGTGCCAGTAGCCGGACATCGATGGTTTCCTCGATCACTGAAGCTTTCTTT.

This rearrangement joins TRBV24-1 to TRBJ2-7; D may be TRBD2 (6 bases). The CDR3 covers 17 residues. Trimming removed 2 bases at V and 4 bases at J, with 20 bases between. Germline V gives CDR1 KGHDR, CDR2 SFDVKD. The CDR3 DNA reads TGTGCCACCAGTGATTCGCTCTCCCGGGACTCGATTTACGAGCAGTACTTC. Amino acids: CATSDSLSRDSIYEQYF.

The rearrangement uses TRBV5-1 and TRBJ2-1; 7 nucleotides agree with TRBD1. The germline CDR1 and CDR2 sequences are SGHRS and YFSETQ. The CDR3 has 15 amino acids. Trimming cost V 0 bases and J 7 bases; bases outside gene matches: 7. CDR3 in DNA: TGCGCCAGCAGCTTGGATCCAGGGGGTTTAAATGAGCAGTTCTTC. It encodes CASSLDPGGLNEQFF.

V is TRBV6-5 and J is TRBJ2-6; maybe TRBD1 (6 bases). Trimming took 6 bases from V and 2 from J, leaving 11 bases between them. The CDR3 totals 15 residues. Germline CDR1 is MNHEY and CDR2 is SVGAGI. For the CDR3, the DNA is TGTGCCAGCAGCTTCACAGGGCCTGGGGCCAACGTCCTGACTTTC. It encodes CASSFTGPGANVLTF.

The rearrangement joins TRBV19 to TRBJ2-3; 15 nucleotides line up with TRBD2. Germline V gives CDR1 LNHDA, CDR2 SQIVND (reference sequence). The V and J ends lost 5 bases and 3 bases, in that order; junction bases with no gene match: 0. The CDR3 has 15 amino acids. CDR3 nucleotides: TGTGCCAGTAGTGGGACTAGCGGGAGGACAGATACGCAGTATTTT. Amino acids: CASSGTSGRTDTQYF.